Sequencing of this T cell receptor beta chain was carried out in a study of cytomegalovirus exposure and HLA in healthy donors. Findings and caveats of the study: A few CMV-associated chains were confirmed in vitro to be specific for CMV antigens. TCR clusters originating in the first cohort tended to co-occur in the 120 validation repertoires, according to a later analysis. The authors listed roughly 150 TCR beta chains as cytomegalovirus-associated.

Germline trimming cut 6 bases from V and 2 bases from J; bases unmatched to any gene: 7. Germline CDR1 is LNHDA and CDR2 is SQIVND (reference sequence). The CDR3 consists of 15 residues. Repertoires were generated with immunoSEQ multiplex PCR, while TCRdb's copy carries only in-frame clones and drops some. Here the sample spans around 170,000 clones, around 90% being singletons. This clone was recorded once. Its matching antigen is unknown. Sequencing was done on a sample of PBMCs. This chain joins TRBV19 and TRBJ2-1; TRBD2 matches 7 bases. The receptor's source is a man aged 18-30 years in good health and CMV-seronegative. The chain's CDR3 is CASRSGGGAYNEQFF. The CDR3 bases are TGTGCCAGTAGATCCGGTGGGGGGGCCTACAATGAGCAGTTCTTC.